A selection of T cell receptor beta chains follows, all from one sample in a study of cytomegalovirus exposure and HLA in healthy donors. Libraries were prepared by immunoSEQ multiplex PCR; TCRdb keeps only in-frame clonotypes and omits some of them. Its table lists 150,000 to 200,000 clones. Sequencing used PBMCs. The source of these receptors is a woman aged 18-29 years in good health and CMV-seropositive. CDR3s include the opening cysteine and the closing phenylalanine or tryptophan. The order of the fields is J gene, V gene, D gene, CDR3 DNA, CDR3 protein. The D gene is left open where the match is weak.

TRBJ1-2 TRBV19 . TGTGCCAGTAGTCCCCCGGGAGCTAACTATGGCTACACCTTC CASSPPGANYGYTF
TRBJ1-3 TRBV7-9 TRBD1 TGTGCCAGCACCTACCCCGGACAGGGCAACTCTGGAAACACCATATATTTT CASTYPGQGNSGNTIYF
TRBJ2-5 TRBV18 . TGTGCCAGCTCAACACGAACGGGGATTCAAGAGACCCAGTACTTC CASSTRTGIQETQYF
TRBJ1-2 TRBV4-2 . TGTGCCAGCAGCCAAGATATGGAACAGGTCTATGGCTACACCTTC CASSQDMEQVYGYTF
TRBJ2-2 TRBV28 . TGTGCCAGCAGTCTAGGGAGCACCGGGGAGCTGTTTTTT CASSLGSTGELFF
TRBJ2-5 TRBV9 TRBD2 TGTGCCAGCAGCGTTAGCGGGGTTATTGGGGAGACCCAGTACTTC CASSVSGVIGETQYF
TRBJ2-3 TRBV11-3 . TGTGCCAGCAGCGCGAGGAGGGGTACGCAGTATTTT CASSARRGTQYF
TRBJ1-1 TRBV18 TRBD1 TGTGCCAGCTCTCCTGACAGGGGAAACACTGAAGCTTTCTTT CASSPDRGNTEAFF
TRBJ1-4 TRBV4-1 . TGCGCCAGCAGCCAAGATCCGGGGGGGCGGTCGGGAGAACTGTTTTTT CASSQDPGGRSGELFF
TRBJ2-3 TRBV7-6 TRBD1 TGTGCCAGCAGCTTAGGGACAGGGGGCTACTCTAGCACAGATACGCAGTATTTT CASSLGTGGYSSTDTQYF
TRBJ1-2 TRBV18 TRBD1 TGTGCCAGCTCACCGGGACAGGGCCTTAGTGGCTATGGCTACACCTTC CASSPGQGLSGYGYTF
TRBJ2-4 TRBV29-1 TRBD1 TGCAGCGTTGGACAGGGAGAAAACATTCAGTACTTC CSVGQGENIQYF
TRBJ2-7 TRBV5-1 TRBD2 TGCGCCAGCAGACTAGCGGGAGGTTTCAACGAGCAGTACTTC CASRLAGGFNEQYF
TRBJ2-7 TRBV5-1 . TGCGCCAGCAGCTTGGCCGGTGGCGAGCAGTACTTC CASSLAGGEQYF
TRBJ1-5 TRBV27 . TGTGCCAGCAGTCGCGCTGACAGGACGCTCCAGCATTTT CASSRADRTLQHF
TRBJ2-7 TRBV4-1 TRBD2 TGCGCCAGCAGCCAGGCTAGCGGAGCCTACGAGCAGTACTTC CASSQASGAYEQYF
TRBJ2-5 TRBV6-6 . TGTGCCAGCGGGGAGGTGACCCAGTACTTC CASGEVTQYF
TRBJ2-1 TRBV5-6 . TGTGCCAGCAGCTTGGCGGGACTAGGGACAGATAATGAGCAGTTCTTC CASSLAGLGTDNEQFF
TRBJ2-3 TRBV9 TRBD1 TGTGCCAGCAGCCCCGACAGGGGGGACAGCACAGATACGCAGTATTTT CASSPDRGDSTDTQYF
TRBJ2-6 TRBV5-1 TRBD1 TGCGCCAGCAGGGTAGAACAGGGGGGCTCCTCTGGGGCCAACGTCCTGACTTTC CASRVEQGGSSGANVLTF
TRBJ1-4 TRBV13 TRBD1 TGTGCCAGCAGCGGAGGACAGGCTGGGGAAAAACTGTTTTTT CASSGGQAGEKLFF
TRBJ2-3 TRBV2 TRBD2 TGTGCCAGCAGGCTTAACCCGGGACTAGCGGGAATCACAGATACGCAGTATTTT CASRLNPGLAGITDTQYF
TRBJ1-5 TRBV4-2 . TGTGCCAGCAGCCAAGAGGCTAGCCCTAATCGGCCCCAGCATTTT CASSQEASPNRPQHF
TRBJ2-2 TRBV25-1 TRBD2 TGTGCCAGCAGTGACTCCGGGGGGGCCTCGGGGGACACCGGGGAGCTGTTTTTT CASSDSGGASGDTGELFF
TRBJ2-6 TRBV6-5 . TGTGCCAGCAGGAGGATCTCTGGGGCCAACGTCCTGACTTTC CASRRISGANVLTF
TRBJ2-2 TRBV16 . TGTGCCAGCACTTCCTCCGGGGGCACCGGGGAGCTGTTTTTT CASTSSGGTGELFF
TRBJ2-1 TRBV9 . TGTGCCAGCAGCATGTCGTCCTACAATGAGCAGTTCTTC CASSMSSYNEQFF
TRBJ2-7 TRBV11-2 TRBD2 TGTGCCAGCAGCTTCCAAGCGGGGGCCGAGCAGTACTTC CASSFQAGAEQYF
TRBJ1-1 TRBV18 TRBD1 TGTGCCAGCTCACCAGGACAGGGTGCGTTTGGAACTGAAGCTTTCTTT CASSPGQGAFGTEAFF
TRBJ1-2 TRBV5-1 . TGCGCCAGCAGCCAGACAGGTATCTATGGCTACACCTTC CASSQTGIYGYTF
TRBJ1-1 TRBV14 . TGTGCCAGCAGCCAAGATCTTGAGTGGGAGCCATTGAACACTGAAGCTTTCTTT CASSQDLEWEPLNTEAFF
TRBJ2-3 TRBV5-1 . TGCGCCAGCAGAGGGGCAGATACGCAGTATTTT CASRGADTQYF
TRBJ2-1 TRBV2 TRBD1 TGTGCCAGCAGTGAATATTTAACAGGGGATTTCGACAATGAGCAGTTCTTC CASSEYLTGDFDNEQFF
TRBJ1-1 TRBV18 . TGTGCCAGCTCACCTCAATCCTGGACAGCTGGGACTGAAGCTTTCTTT CASSPQSWTAGTEAFF
TRBJ2-3 TRBV5-8 TRBD2 TGTGCCAGCAGCTCTTCCCTTAGCGGGGGCACAGATACGCAGTATTTT CASSSSLSGGTDTQYF
TRBJ2-7 TRBV2 . TGTGCCAGCAGTGGGACAGTCTACGAGCAGTACTTC CASSGTVYEQYF
TRBJ2-7 TRBV18 . TGTGCCAGCTCCCCGGGACGGGACATCTACGAGCAGTACTTC CASSPGRDIYEQYF
TRBJ1-1 TRBV5-6 . TGTGCCAGCAGCTTGGGAGGGTACGGCACTGAAGCTTTCTTT CASSLGGYGTEAFF
TRBJ2-7 TRBV19 TRBD1 TGTGCCAGTAGTATAACAGGGGAATACGAGCAGTACTTC CASSITGEYEQYF
TRBJ2-1 TRBV28 TRBD2 TGTGCCAGCAGTTCGAGACTAGCGGGAGGCAATGAGCAGTTCTTC CASSSRLAGGNEQFF